This T cell receptor beta chain comes out of a study of blood T cell repertoires in COVID-19. The overall study: From the United States, Italy and Spain came samples of acute and convalescent COVID-19. Sources were T cells, B-cell-depleted T cells, or PBMCs; the material itself was cDNA or gDNA.

CDR1 is SGHRS, CDR2 YFSETQ, per germline. The CDR3 is 17 amino acids. J lost 1 base, V lost 3 bases, and 7 bases had no gene match. Seattle's enrolled individuals joined amid active infection and were then monitored longitudinally. In the source study's methods: By means of reference gene primer amplification, nucleated cell counts were estimated. TCRdb's copy holds only in-frame clones and misses some; the assay was immunoSEQ multiplex PCR. V and J calls and clone size follow that table, whereas D and trimming were derived from the DNA. The sample lists more than 200,000 clones; 80% to 85% were seen once.

The sample consisted of peripheral blood. The TCR was taken from a woman aged 80 or over with COVID-19, enrolled during active disease. The rearrangement uses TRBV5-1 and TRBJ2-4, with 10 bases that match TRBD2. In DNA, the CDR3 is TGCGCCAGCAGCTCAGCTAGCGGGAGCTCGGCCAAAAACATTCAGTACTTC. As protein: CASSSASGSSAKNIQYF.